A selection of T cell receptor beta chains follows, all from one sample in a study of cytomegalovirus exposure and HLA in healthy donors. Libraries were prepared by immunoSEQ multiplex PCR; TCRdb keeps only in-frame clonotypes and omits some of them. There are 150,000 to 200,000 clones in the sample; roughly 78% occur only once, and about 4.6% lies in the top ten. What was sequenced was PBMCs. These receptors all come from a woman in her twenties or thirties in good health and CMV-seropositive. Each CDR3 is given without its conserved first and last residue. D genes are given only for firm matches.

>TRBV6-5|TRBJ2-7|NA
ASSPRPIEQY
>TRBV27|TRBJ1-2|TRBD1
ASSTYYSGGSNYGYT
>TRBV5-5|TRBJ2-7|TRBD1
ASNPAGTVRSYEQY
>TRBV19|TRBJ2-4|TRBD2
ARPTSGSPLLAKNIQY
>TRBV4-1|TRBJ1-2|NA
ASSPEGQYLYGYT
>TRBV5-1|TRBJ1-5|TRBD1
ASSLSPQGNQPQH
>TRBV4-3|TRBJ1-1|NA
ASSQARGWTEAF
>TRBV7-2|TRBJ2-1|TRBD2
ASSWGLAGRNEQF
>TRBV7-8|TRBJ2-7|TRBD1
ASSLTPGTGSYEQY
>TRBV6-6|TRBJ1-2|NA
ASSPPRDTSGYT
>TRBV5-1|TRBJ2-7|NA
ASSPPGGNYEQY
>TRBV4-2|TRBJ2-3|TRBD2
ASSQEGSGGAGDTQY
>TRBV5-4|TRBJ1-2|NA
ASSSAGNKGGYT
>TRBV18|TRBJ1-5|NA
ASSPPGPRNQPQH
>TRBV27|TRBJ1-1|NA
ASREGRAMGAF
>TRBV6-5|TRBJ2-3|TRBD2
ASSYEAGGNTQY
>TRBV7-8|TRBJ1-5|NA
ASRGTGGGQPQH
>TRBV5-1|TRBJ2-7|NA
ASSEASTYEQY
>TRBV11-2|TRBJ2-5|NA
ASSLTVGETQY
>TRBV7-6|TRBJ1-1|NA
ASRTRGQNTEAF
>TRBV27|TRBJ1-2|TRBD1
ASSETRTGGLNGYT
>TRBV6-1|TRBJ1-2|NA
ASSEASGSDGYT
>TRBV5-4|TRBJ1-1|TRBD1
ASRPQGGNEAF
>TRBV4-3|TRBJ2-6|NA
ASSQDLSGVAGANVLT
>TRBV30|TRBJ2-7|NA
AWSVLEGVDEQY
>TRBV12-5|TRBJ2-3|NA
ASGLVTGVIDGTDTQY
>TRBV6-1|TRBJ1-5|NA
ASRLTTDQPQH
>TRBV11-3|TRBJ2-1|NA
ASSWGGGNYNEQF
>TRBV21-1|TRBJ1-1|NA
ASSAKRGQESPGTEAF
>TRBV5-6|TRBJ2-1|NA
ASSSRRASYNEQF
>TRBV5-1|TRBJ2-1|TRBD2
ASSLERGRVDNEQF
>TRBV5-1|TRBJ1-4|TRBD1
ASSSGQGNEKLF
>TRBV10-2|TRBJ2-7|TRBD1
ASSLQGDSYEQY
>TRBV11-3|TRBJ2-7|NA
ASSFLPATYEQY
>TRBV4-2|TRBJ2-2|TRBD2
ASSQDASGLAKNTGELF
>TRBV6-6|TRBJ2-5|NA
ASSYLQETQY
>TRBV5-1|TRBJ2-1|TRBD1
ASSSTGGFYNEQF
>TRBV7-7|TRBJ2-4|TRBD1
ASSSPRDRGHIQY
>TRBV19|TRBJ1-1|NA
ASRLGQHGLNTEAF
>TRBV5-1|TRBJ2-7|TRBD2
ASSPDSGGDRHEQY
>TRBV7-9|TRBJ2-7|NA
ASSNLLGGRAVYEQY
>TRBV7-8|TRBJ2-1|TRBD2
ASSFTSGRYEQF
>TRBV5-6|TRBJ1-2|TRBD1
ASSWRDRGSYGYT
>TRBV5-1|TRBJ2-5|TRBD1
ASSLVVTGGETQY